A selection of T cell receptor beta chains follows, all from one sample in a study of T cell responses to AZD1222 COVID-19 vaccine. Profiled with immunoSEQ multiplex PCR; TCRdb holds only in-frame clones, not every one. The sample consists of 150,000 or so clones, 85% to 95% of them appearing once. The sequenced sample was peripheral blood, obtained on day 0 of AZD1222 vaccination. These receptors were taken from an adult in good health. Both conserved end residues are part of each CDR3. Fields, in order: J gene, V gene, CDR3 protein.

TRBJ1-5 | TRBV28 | CASSLEPAGPQHF
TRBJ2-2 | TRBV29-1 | CSVEAEGLNTGELFF
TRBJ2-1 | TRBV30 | CAWSAGVSVDEQFF
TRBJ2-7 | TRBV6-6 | CASRTLGTAASYEQYF
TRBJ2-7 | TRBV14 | CASSRLPYEQYF
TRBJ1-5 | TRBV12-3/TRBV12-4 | CASSFIPGPQHF
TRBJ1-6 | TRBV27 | CASSPRLKRLNSPLHF
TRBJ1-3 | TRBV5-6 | CASSLSSGNTIYF
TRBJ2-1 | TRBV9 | CASSVGDRFSYNEQFF
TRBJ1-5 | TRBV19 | CASSGSPQHF
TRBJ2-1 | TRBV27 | CASSLSRLAGVDEQFF
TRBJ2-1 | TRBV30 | CAWAGGSYNEQFF
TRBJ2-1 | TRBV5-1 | CASSLEGQDYNEQFF
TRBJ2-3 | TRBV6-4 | CASSDSTTDTQYF
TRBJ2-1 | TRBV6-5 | CASSSPGLAVNEQFF
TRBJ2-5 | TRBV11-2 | CASSSGGRETQYF
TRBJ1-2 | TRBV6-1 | CASSDLRQGNYGYTF
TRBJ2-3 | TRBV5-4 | CASSKEIAGGTDTQYF
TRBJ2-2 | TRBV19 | CASSIGGNRGGENTGELFF
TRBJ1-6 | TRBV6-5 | CASSYSINLNGILHF
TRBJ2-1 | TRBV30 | CAWSATSGRALEQFF
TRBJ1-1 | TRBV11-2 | CASSANRGRGQDTEAFF
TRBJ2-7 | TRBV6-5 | CASSYSLGRGEQYF
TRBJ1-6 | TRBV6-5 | CASFYKPGNSPLHF
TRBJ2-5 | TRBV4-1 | CASSPQRYGQETQYF
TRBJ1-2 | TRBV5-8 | CASSLQGADYGYTF
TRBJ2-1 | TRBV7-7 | CASSHLSGLAGTNEQFF
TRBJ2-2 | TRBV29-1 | CSVAPGGFTGELFF
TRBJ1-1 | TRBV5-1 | CASSFLGTENTEAFF
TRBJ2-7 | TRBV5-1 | CASSLARQGSEQYF
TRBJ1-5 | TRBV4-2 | CASSQEGAGNQPQHF
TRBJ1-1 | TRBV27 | CASSPKPPGGWENTEAFF
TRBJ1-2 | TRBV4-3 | CASSQDRDRGDYTF
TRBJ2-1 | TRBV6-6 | CASSYSGTYNEQFF
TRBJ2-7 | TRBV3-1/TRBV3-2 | CASSPDRNSRQYF
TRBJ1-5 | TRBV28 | CASSFIGQYSNQPQHF
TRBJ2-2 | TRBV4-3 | CASSQDGGTNTGELFF
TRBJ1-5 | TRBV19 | CASSPGQGHQPQHF
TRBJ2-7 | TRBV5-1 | CASSLTGQTGTYEQYF
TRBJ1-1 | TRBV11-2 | CASKPLNTEAFF
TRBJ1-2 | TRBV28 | CASSLPRDRVYGYTF
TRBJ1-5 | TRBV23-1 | CASSQFGSRVPYSNQPQHF
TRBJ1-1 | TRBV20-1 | CSARDRGAFF
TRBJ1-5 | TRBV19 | CASSIGGEASNQPQHF
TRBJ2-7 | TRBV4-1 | CASSPTGGDYEQYF
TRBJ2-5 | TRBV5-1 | CASSLRQETQYF
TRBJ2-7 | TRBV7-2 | CASSLNYEQYF
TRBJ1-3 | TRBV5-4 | CASSSLAQGANTIYF
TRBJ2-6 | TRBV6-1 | CASSEEGQGANVLTF
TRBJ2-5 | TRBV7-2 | CASSLPGLAGVETQYF
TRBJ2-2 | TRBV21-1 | CASSKARDHSTGSTGELFF
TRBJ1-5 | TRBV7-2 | CASSYQSNQPQHF
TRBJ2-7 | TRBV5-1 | CASSSAGTGGTYEQYF
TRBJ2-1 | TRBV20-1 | CTLDSYNEQFF
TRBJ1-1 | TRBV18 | CASSPQGSTEAFF
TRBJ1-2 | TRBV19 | CASSILTGGVYGYTF
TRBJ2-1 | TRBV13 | CASSPRTASITEQFF
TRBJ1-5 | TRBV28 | CASSLMAIKDQPQHF
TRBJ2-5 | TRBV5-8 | CASSLQGQETQYF